These 2 T cell receptor beta chains originate from one sample sequenced in a study of T cell responses to AZD1222 COVID-19 vaccine (dated by TCRdb to the early 2020s). Sample time point, as interpreted from the label and publication: about 28 days (+/-7) after the second vaccine dose. According to the study, the label for this sample's treatment or condition signals: meningococcal conjugate vaccine given as trial control. The method behind the library was the immunoSEQ multiplex PCR assay. The table comes from immuneACCESS by way of TCRdb, which keeps in-frame sequences with V and J called. Part of the clones is missing from these tables; in studies checked, under half for an unresolved V gene and the rest for unknown reasons. Here the sample has over 120,000 clones; over 75% occur a single time. The ten largest clones capture 5.4% of the sample. Sequenced here: peripheral blood, sampled 28 days after the second dose of the MenACWY control vaccine. These TCRs come from an adult who received the MenACWY meningococcal vaccine as a control.

The chain couples TRBV4-2 to TRBJ2-7, with D uncertain. Trimming stripped 0 bases from V and 3 bases from J, with 6 bases between. Germline CDR1 and CDR2: LGHNA and YNFKEQ. This CDR3 region has 13 residues. The CDR3 spells CASSQEEFYEQYF. The CDR3 DNA reads TGTGCCAGCAGCCAAGAGGAGTTCTACGAGCAGTACTTC.

About this clone itself: Distinct nucleotide sequences in the sample also encode this CDR3. The V and J genes are TRBV2 and TRBJ1-6, with 11 bases that match TRBD1. The CDR3 is made up of 14 amino acids. Unmatched junction bases numbered 6, after V lost 7 bases and J lost 10 bases. Germline V lookup: CDR1 SNHLY, CDR2 FYNNEI. The CDR3 DNA reads TGTGCCAGCAAACGGACAGGGGGCGAGTCACCCCTCCACTTT. Amino acid sequence: CASKRTGGESPLHF.